The subject of this entry is one T cell receptor beta chain. Its target is not known. The sample is drawn from a study of blood T cells in healthy people across ages. The overall study: There was about one barcoded beta molecule captured by template switching per two T cells. General study findings and limits: Significant beta diversity loss was already apparent by age approximately 38, declining roughly linearly. There were more naive CD4+ cells and higher diversity in long-lived donors than in aged donors. Correlation between TCR beta diversity and naive T cell percentage was strong.

The germline gives CDR1 DFQATT, CDR2 SNEGSKA (reference sequence). V lost 2 bases and J lost 8, with 18 bases in between. This CDR3 has 14 amino acids. A second PCR of about 6 to 11 cycles used a sample-barcoded 5' primer and a J-beta primer mix. TCRdb independently ran MiXCR on the 5' RACE reads; one entry per CDR3 protein. The sample contains around 1,500,000 distinct CDR3 sequences, roughly 27% of which appear only once. Sequenced material: blood. V gene TRBV20-1 combines with J gene TRBJ1-2, with a possible D match to TRBD1 (6 bases). The TCR comes from a young woman in good health. As DNA, the CDR3 is TGCAGTGCTAGAACGTCTCAGGGGCAAGAAGGCTACACCTTC. Its protein is CSARTSQGQEGYTF.